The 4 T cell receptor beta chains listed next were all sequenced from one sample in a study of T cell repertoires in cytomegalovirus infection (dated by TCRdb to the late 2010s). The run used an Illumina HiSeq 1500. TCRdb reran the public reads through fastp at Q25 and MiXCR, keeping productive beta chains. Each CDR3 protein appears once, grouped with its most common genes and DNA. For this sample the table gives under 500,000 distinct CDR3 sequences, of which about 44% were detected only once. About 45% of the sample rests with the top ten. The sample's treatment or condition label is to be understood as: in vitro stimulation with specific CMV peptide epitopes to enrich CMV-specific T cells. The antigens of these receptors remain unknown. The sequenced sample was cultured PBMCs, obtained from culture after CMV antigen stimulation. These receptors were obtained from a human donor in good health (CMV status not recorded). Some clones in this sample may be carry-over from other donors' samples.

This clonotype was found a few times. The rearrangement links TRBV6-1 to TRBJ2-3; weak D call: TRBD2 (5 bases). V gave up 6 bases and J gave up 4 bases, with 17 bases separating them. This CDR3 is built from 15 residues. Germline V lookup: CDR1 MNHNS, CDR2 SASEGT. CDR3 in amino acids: CASRPSPWPPDTQYF. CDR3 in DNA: TGTGCCAGCAGACCTAGCCCGTGGCCCCCAGATACGCAGTATTTT.

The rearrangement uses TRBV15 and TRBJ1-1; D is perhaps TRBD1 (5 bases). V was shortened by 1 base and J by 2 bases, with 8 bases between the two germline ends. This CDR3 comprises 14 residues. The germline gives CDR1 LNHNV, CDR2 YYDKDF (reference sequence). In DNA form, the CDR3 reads TGTGCCACCAGCAGAGGCCAGGGAAACACTGAAGCTTTCTTT. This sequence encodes CATSRGQGNTEAFF. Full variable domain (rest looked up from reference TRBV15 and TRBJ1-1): DAMVIQNPRYQVTQFGKPVTLSCSQTLNHNVMYWYQQKSSQAPKLLFHYYDKDFNNEADTPDNFQSRRPNTSFCFLDIRSPGLGDTAMYLCATSRGQGNTEAFFGQGTRLTVV.

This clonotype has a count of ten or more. CDR3 in DNA: TGTGCCAGCAGCTGGGGTGGGGAGACCCAGTACTTC. It specifies CASSWGGETQYF. The rearrangement links TRBV7-9 to TRBJ2-5; no clear D. Germline CDR1 SEHNR, CDR2 FQNEAQ (reference sequence). The CDR3 consists of 12 residues. V was cut by 4 bases and J by 5 bases, with 8 bases left in between.

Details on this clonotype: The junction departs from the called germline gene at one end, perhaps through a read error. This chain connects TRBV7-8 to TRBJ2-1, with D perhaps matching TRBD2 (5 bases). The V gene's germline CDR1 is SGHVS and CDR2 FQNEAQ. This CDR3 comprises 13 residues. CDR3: CASSLAGENEQFF. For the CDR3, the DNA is TGTGCCAGCAGCCTAGCCGGGGAGAATGAGCAGTTCTTC.